The 3 T cell receptor beta chains reported below all come from one sample, sequenced in a study of blood T cell repertoires in COVID-19. Data came from immunoSEQ multiplex PCR; TCRdb stores just in-frame clones and leaves some out. The table lists approximately 27,000 clones, around 88% of them singletons, with 15% to 20% in the top ten. Input material: peripheral blood. All receptors derive from a man between 65 and 85 years old with acute or convalescent COVID-19.

The rearrangement joins TRBV7-3 to TRBJ2-7; tentative D call: TRBD2 (5 bases). The ends were cut back, 4 bases at V and 2 bases at J, with 18 bases in the middle. The CDR3 sequence is 16 residues long. CDR1 and CDR2 from the germline V gene are SGHTA and FQGTGA. CDR3 nucleotide sequence: TGTGCCAGCAGCTCCCGCCTAGCCGGACGGGCCTACGAGCAGTACTTC. Protein: CASSSRLAGRAYEQYF.

J is TRBJ2-1 and V is TRBV6-4; a weak D match, TRBD2 (5 bases). The CDR3 sequence is 13 residues long. Per germline, CDR1 MRHNA and CDR2 SNTAGT. The germline V and J ends were trimmed by 6 bases and 12 bases, with 18 bases remaining between them. The CDR3 reads CASSRETMSWQFF. The CDR3 region has the DNA TGTGCCAGCAGCCGGGAAACCATGTCGTGGCAGTTCTTC.

The chain links TRBV7-9 to TRBJ2-3, with a tentative D call TRBD2 (5 bases). Germline CDR1 is SEHNR and CDR2 is FQNEAQ (reference sequence). This CDR3 spans 13 amino acids. Deletions cut 7 bases from V and 6 bases from J, with 14 bases between. The CDR3 reads CASTPEGHDTQYF. DNA for the CDR3: TGTGCCAGCACCCCCGAGGGTCACGATACGCAGTATTTT.